This is a list of T cell receptor beta chains from one sample in a study of blood T cell repertoires in COVID-19. Profiled with immunoSEQ multiplex PCR; TCRdb holds only in-frame clones, not every one. The data contain more than 75,000 clones, around 90% of them singletons. What was sequenced was peripheral blood. These receptors were taken from a woman older than 75 with acute or convalescent COVID-19. Each CDR3 is given with its conserved first and last residue. The order of the fields is clone size, V gene, J gene, D gene, CDR3 length, CDR3 protein, CDR3 DNA. D genes are given only for firm matches. Size values are once, few and many counts, or a class for expanded clones, and some rows have none.

size: -
V: TRBV5-6
J: TRBJ1-5
D: TRBD1
length: 17
CDR3: CASSFRTGLYSNQPQHF
DNA: TGTGCCAGCAGCTTCCGGACAGGCCTATATAGCAATCAGCCCCAGCATTTT

size: once
V: TRBV5-6
J: TRBJ1-1
D: TRBD1
length: 16
CDR3: CASSLGTGGYVTEAFF
DNA: TGTGCCAGCAGCTTGGGGACAGGGGGTTATGTCACTGAAGCTTTCTTT

size: -
V: TRBV5-5
J: TRBJ2-7
D: TRBD2
length: 16
CDR3: CASSFSLAGGSYEQYF
DNA: TGTGCCAGCAGCTTCTCTCTAGCGGGGGGCTCCTACGAGCAGTACTTC

size: -
V: TRBV30
J: TRBJ1-1
D: -
length: 14
CDR3: CAWSGYTVGTEAFF
DNA: TGTGCCTGGAGCGGGTATACTGTGGGCACTGAAGCTTTCTTT

size: -
V: TRBV19
J: TRBJ2-3
D: -
length: 12
CDR3: CASREVGDTQYF
DNA: TGTGCCAGTAGGGAGGTCGGGGATACGCAGTATTTT

size: -
V: TRBV7-2
J: TRBJ2-1
D: -
length: 14
CDR3: CASSLTSQGNEQFF
DNA: TGTGCCAGCAGCTTAACATCCCAGGGGAATGAGCAGTTCTTC

size: -
V: TRBV19
J: TRBJ1-5
D: TRBD1
length: 15
CDR3: CASSIDRQGNQPQHF
DNA: TGTGCCAGTAGTATAGATCGACAGGGAAATCAGCCCCAGCATTTT

size: -
V: TRBV28
J: TRBJ2-2
D: TRBD2
length: 18
CDR3: CASRPGLARITNTGELFF
DNA: TGTGCCAGCAGGCCAGGACTAGCGCGCATTACGAACACCGGGGAGCTGTTTTTT

size: -
V: TRBV2
J: TRBJ2-3
D: -
length: 17
CDR3: CASSVTKVPPTADTQYF
DNA: TGTGCCAGCAGTGTAACTAAGGTACCTCCGACCGCAGATACGCAGTATTTT

size: -
V: TRBV3-1/TRBV3-2
J: TRBJ2-3
D: -
length: 11
CDR3: CASSHSDTQYF
DNA: TGTGCCAGCAGCCATTCGGATACGCAGTATTTT

size: few
V: TRBV15
J: TRBJ2-2
D: TRBD1
length: 18
CDR3: CATSRPQSRTGPAGELFF
DNA: TGTGCCACCAGCAGACCCCAAAGCAGGACAGGGCCGGCCGGGGAGCTGTTTTTT

size: -
V: TRBV19
J: TRBJ2-7
D: TRBD1
length: 14
CDR3: CASMGDRGIYEQYF
DNA: TGTGCCAGTATGGGGGACAGGGGCATCTACGAGCAGTACTTC

size: -
V: TRBV6-5
J: TRBJ1-1
D: TRBD1
length: 15
CDR3: CASSRSTGGNTEAFF
DNA: TGTGCCAGCAGTCGCTCCACAGGGGGGAACACTGAAGCTTTCTTT

size: once
V: TRBV9
J: TRBJ2-7
D: TRBD1
length: 14
CDR3: CASSSRTGGDEQYF
DNA: TGTGCCAGCAGCTCCAGGACAGGGGGCGACGAGCAGTACTTC

size: -
V: TRBV5-1
J: TRBJ2-1
D: TRBD1
length: 14
CDR3: CASSTGQGLDEQFF
DNA: TGCGCCAGCAGCACCGGACAGGGGTTAGATGAGCAGTTCTTC

size: -
V: TRBV30
J: TRBJ2-5
D: TRBD2
length: 18
CDR3: CAWVPRLRASGDRKTQYF
DNA: TGTGCCTGGGTTCCCCGGCTGCGGGCTAGCGGGGACCGAAAGACCCAGTACTTC

size: once
V: TRBV10-3
J: TRBJ1-2
D: -
length: 13
CDR3: CAISEDSNYGYTF
DNA: TGTGCCATCAGTGAGGACAGCAACTATGGCTACACCTTC

size: -
V: TRBV10-1
J: TRBJ2-1
D: TRBD2
length: 17
CDR3: CASSERPSGSIDNEQFF
DNA: TGCGCCAGCAGTGAACGGCCTAGCGGGAGTATAGACAATGAGCAGTTCTTC

size: -
V: TRBV5-1
J: TRBJ2-6
D: -
length: 16
CDR3: CASSLVRVSGANVLTF
DNA: TGCGCCAGCAGCTTGGTCAGGGTTTCAGGGGCCAACGTCCTGACTTTC

size: -
V: TRBV10-1
J: TRBJ1-1
D: -
length: 14
CDR3: CASSAFGMNTEAFF
DNA: TGCGCCAGCAGTGCTTTCGGGATGAACACTGAAGCTTTCTTT

size: -
V: TRBV6-6
J: TRBJ2-7
D: TRBD1
length: 14
CDR3: CASSTWDRGVEQYF
DNA: TGTGCCAGCAGTACCTGGGACAGGGGGGTCGAGCAGTACTTC

size: -
V: TRBV2
J: TRBJ1-5
D: -
length: 13
CDR3: CASRPGYGQPQHF
DNA: TGTGCCAGCAGGCCAGGGTATGGTCAGCCCCAGCATTTT

size: -
V: TRBV2
J: TRBJ2-5
D: TRBD2
length: 15
CDR3: CASSEASGEAATQYF
DNA: TGTGCCAGCAGTGAGGCTAGCGGGGAGGCGGCCACCCAGTACTTC

size: -
V: TRBV2
J: TRBJ1-4
D: TRBD1
length: 13
CDR3: CASSRDSNEKLFF
DNA: TGTGCCAGTTCCCGGGACAGTAATGAAAAACTGTTTTTT

size: -
V: TRBV18
J: TRBJ2-1
D: -
length: 15
CDR3: CASSPPNGLRNEQFF
DNA: TGTGCCAGCTCACCACCGAATGGCTTGAGGAATGAGCAGTTCTTC

size: -
V: TRBV27
J: TRBJ2-7
D: -
length: 13
CDR3: CASSLSGGDEQYF
DNA: TGTGCCAGCAGTTTATCGGGGGGTGACGAGCAGTACTTC

size: -
V: TRBV9
J: TRBJ2-5
D: TRBD2
length: 15
CDR3: CASSVESGGKETQYF
DNA: TGTGCCAGCAGCGTAGAAAGCGGGGGGAAAGAGACCCAGTACTTC

size: -
V: TRBV20-1
J: TRBJ2-5
D: -
length: 13
CDR3: CSASGQIQETQYF
DNA: TGCAGTGCTAGTGGGCAGATTCAAGAGACCCAGTACTTC

size: -
V: TRBV10-3
J: TRBJ1-1
D: -
length: 15
CDR3: CAISESRERNTEAFF
DNA: TGTGCCATCAGTGAGTCGCGGGAGAGGAACACTGAAGCTTTCTTT

size: once
V: TRBV19
J: TRBJ1-5
D: -
length: 15
CDR3: CASSIGEVSNQPQHF
DNA: TGTGCCAGTAGTATCGGAGAGGTTAGCAATCAGCCCCAGCATTTT

size: -
V: TRBV7-8
J: TRBJ2-2
D: -
length: 16
CDR3: CASSLCMTGNTGELFF
DNA: TGTGCCAGCAGCTTATGCATGACAGGTAACACCGGGGAGCTGTTTTTT

size: -
V: TRBV2
J: TRBJ2-2
D: TRBD2
length: 17
CDR3: CASIRGTSGVNTGELFF
DNA: TGTGCCAGCATTAGAGGGACTAGCGGAGTGAACACCGGGGAGCTGTTTTTT

size: -
V: TRBV29-1
J: TRBJ1-2
D: -
length: 12
CDR3: CSAYRDLGGYTF
DNA: TGCAGCGCGTATCGGGATTTAGGGGGCTACACCTTC

size: -
V: TRBV3-1/TRBV3-2
J: TRBJ2-7
D: -
length: 16
CDR3: CASSPELNRVLYEQYF
DNA: TGTGCCAGCAGCCCCGAACTCAACAGGGTTCTCTACGAGCAGTACTTC

size: -
V: TRBV5-1
J: TRBJ2-3
D: -
length: 15
CDR3: CASSPSSRSTDTQYF
DNA: TGCGCCAGCAGCCCCAGTAGCAGAAGCACAGATACGCAGTATTTT

size: -
V: TRBV7-9
J: TRBJ1-6
D: -
length: 13
CDR3: CASSAYRDSPLHF
DNA: TGTGCCAGCAGCGCCTACAGGGACTCACCCCTCCACTTT

size: -
V: TRBV28
J: TRBJ1-5
D: TRBD1
length: 16
CDR3: CASSFPQGQSNQPQHF
DNA: TGTGCCAGCAGTTTCCCGCAGGGACAGAGCAATCAGCCCCAGCATTTT

size: -
V: TRBV2
J: TRBJ1-2
D: TRBD1
length: 14
CDR3: CASRAGGQSYGYTF
DNA: TGTGCCAGCAGGGCGGGGGGACAGAGCTATGGCTACACCTTC

size: -
V: TRBV19
J: TRBJ1-1
D: -
length: 14
CDR3: CASSTERKNTEAFF
DNA: TGTGCCAGTAGCACCGAGAGGAAGAACACTGAAGCTTTCTTT

size: -
V: TRBV5-1
J: TRBJ1-1
D: TRBD1
length: 14
CDR3: CASSPGTGTTEAFF
DNA: TGCGCCAGCAGCCCCGGGACAGGGACCACTGAAGCTTTCTTT

size: -
V: TRBV12-3/TRBV12-4
J: TRBJ2-7
D: -
length: 12
CDR3: CASSRSSYEQYF
DNA: TGTGCCAGCAGCCGCAGCTCCTACGAGCAGTACTTC

size: -
V: TRBV19
J: TRBJ2-1
D: TRBD2
length: 17
CDR3: CASSIGGGRSVYNEQFF
DNA: TGTGCCAGTAGTATAGGAGGCGGGAGGTCCGTTTACAATGAGCAGTTCTTC

size: -
V: TRBV28
J: TRBJ2-7
D: TRBD1
length: 14
CDR3: CASSLRGRPYEQYF
DNA: TGTGCCAGCAGTTTAAGGGGGCGCCCCTACGAGCAGTACTTC

size: -
V: TRBV7-9
J: TRBJ2-1
D: -
length: 15
CDR3: CASSLGRGSGNEQFF
DNA: TGTGCCAGCAGCTTAGGCCGGGGATCGGGTAATGAGCAGTTCTTC

size: -
V: TRBV18
J: TRBJ2-3
D: -
length: 14
CDR3: CASSVLDETDTQYF
DNA: TGTGCCAGCTCAGTACTAGATGAAACAGATACGCAGTATTTT

size: few
V: TRBV11-2
J: TRBJ1-1
D: TRBD1
length: 14
CDR3: CASSLGTGGREAFF
DNA: TGTGCCAGCAGCCTGGGGACAGGGGGCAGGGAAGCTTTCTTT

size: -
V: TRBV6-4
J: TRBJ1-2
D: -
length: 14
CDR3: CASSAGQGTYGYTF
DNA: TGTGCCAGCAGTGCGGGGCAGGGGACCTATGGCTACACCTTC

size: -
V: TRBV2
J: TRBJ1-3
D: -
length: 15
CDR3: CASSGVGSSGNTIYF
DNA: TGTGCCAGCAGTGGCGTCGGGAGCTCTGGAAACACCATATATTTT

size: -
V: TRBV5-5
J: TRBJ2-5
D: -
length: 15
CDR3: CASSLEMFRQETQYF
DNA: TGTGCCAGCAGCTTGGAGATGTTCAGACAAGAGACCCAGTACTTC

size: -
V: TRBV7-2
J: TRBJ1-2
D: -
length: 15
CDR3: CASSLGLGGYYGYTF
DNA: TGTGCCAGCAGCTTAGGTCTAGGGGGTTACTATGGCTACACCTTC

size: once
V: TRBV9
J: TRBJ1-2
D: TRBD1
length: 14
CDR3: CASSPGQANYGYTF
DNA: TGTGCCAGCAGCCCTGGACAGGCTAACTATGGCTACACCTTC

size: -
V: TRBV2
J: TRBJ1-3
D: -
length: 14
CDR3: CASSQGYSGNTIYF
DNA: TGTGCCAGCAGCCAGGGTTACTCTGGAAACACCATATATTTT